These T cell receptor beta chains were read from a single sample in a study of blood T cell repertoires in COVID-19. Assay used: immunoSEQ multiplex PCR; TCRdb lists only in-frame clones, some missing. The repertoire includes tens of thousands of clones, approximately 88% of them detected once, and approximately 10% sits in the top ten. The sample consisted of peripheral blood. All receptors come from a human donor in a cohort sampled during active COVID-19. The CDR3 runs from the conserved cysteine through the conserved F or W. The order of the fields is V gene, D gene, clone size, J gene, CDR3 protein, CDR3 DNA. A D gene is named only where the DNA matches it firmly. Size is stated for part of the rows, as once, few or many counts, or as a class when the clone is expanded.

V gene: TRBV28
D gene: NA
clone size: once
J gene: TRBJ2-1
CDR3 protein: CASSFGRGPYNEQFF
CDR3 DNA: TGTGCCAGCAGTTTCGGGAGGGGGCCCTACAATGAGCAGTTCTTC

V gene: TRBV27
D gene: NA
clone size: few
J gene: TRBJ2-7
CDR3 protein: CASSFGRGAYEQYF
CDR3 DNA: TGTGCCAGCAGTTTCGGGCGGGGAGCCTACGAGCAGTACTTC

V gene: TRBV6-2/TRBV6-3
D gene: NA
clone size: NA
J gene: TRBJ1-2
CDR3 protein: CASSYSGGHGYTF
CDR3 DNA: TGTGCCAGCAGTTACTCGGGGGGACATGGCTACACCTTC

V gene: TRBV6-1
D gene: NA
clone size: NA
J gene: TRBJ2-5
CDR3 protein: CASSEYVRGGSYQETQYF
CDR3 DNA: TGTGCCAGCAGTGAATATGTGAGGGGGGGGTCATACCAAGAGACCCAGTACTTC

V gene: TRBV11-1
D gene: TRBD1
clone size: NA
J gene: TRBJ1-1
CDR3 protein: CASSLGTGLEAFF
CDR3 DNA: TGTGCCAGCAGCTTAGGGACAGGGCTTGAAGCTTTCTTT

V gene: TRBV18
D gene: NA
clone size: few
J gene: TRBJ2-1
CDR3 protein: CASSNSSYNEQFF
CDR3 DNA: TGTGCCAGCTCGAACAGCTCCTACAATGAGCAGTTCTTC

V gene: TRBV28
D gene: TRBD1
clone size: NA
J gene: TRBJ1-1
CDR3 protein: CASRTGGSSTEAFF
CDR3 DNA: TGTGCCAGCAGGACAGGGGGCAGCTCCACTGAAGCTTTCTTT

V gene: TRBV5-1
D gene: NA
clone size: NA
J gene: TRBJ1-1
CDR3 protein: CASSLGQTLNTEAFF
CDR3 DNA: TGCGCCAGCAGCTTGGGACAGACACTGAACACTGAAGCTTTCTTT

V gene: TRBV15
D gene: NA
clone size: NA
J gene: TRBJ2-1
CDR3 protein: CATSRAWVGKDNEQFF
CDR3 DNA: TGTGCCACCAGCAGAGCCTGGGTCGGGAAGGACAATGAGCAGTTCTTC

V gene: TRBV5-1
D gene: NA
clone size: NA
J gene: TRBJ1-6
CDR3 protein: CASSLGTYNSPLHF
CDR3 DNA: TGCGCCAGCAGCTTAGGGACTTATAATTCACCCCTCCACTTT

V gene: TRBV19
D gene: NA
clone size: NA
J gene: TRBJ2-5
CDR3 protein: CASGSLGQTQYF
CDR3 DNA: TGTGCCTCTGGTTCGTTGGGGCAGACCCAGTACTTC

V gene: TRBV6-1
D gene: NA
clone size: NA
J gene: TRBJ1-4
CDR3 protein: CASSDPTGANEKLFF
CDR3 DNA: TGTGCCAGCAGTGACCCGACGGGAGCTAATGAAAAACTGTTTTTT

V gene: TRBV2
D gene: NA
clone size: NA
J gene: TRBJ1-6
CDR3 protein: CASSGPLRDSPLHF
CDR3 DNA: TGTGCCAGCAGTGGCCCTCTCCGGGATTCACCCCTCCACTTT

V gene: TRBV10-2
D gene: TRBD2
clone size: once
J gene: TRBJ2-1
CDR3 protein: CSKVAVAGGPCVWEQFF
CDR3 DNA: TGCTCAAAAGTGGCGGTAGCGGGAGGACCATGCGTTTGGGAGCAGTTCTTC

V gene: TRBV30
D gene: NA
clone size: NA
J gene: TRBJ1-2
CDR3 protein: CACGGAYGYTF
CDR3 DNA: TGTGCCTGTGGGGGGGCCTATGGCTACACCTTC

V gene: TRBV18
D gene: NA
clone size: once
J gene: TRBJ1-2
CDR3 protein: CASSEGETYGYTF
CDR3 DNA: TGTGCCAGCTCAGAGGGGGAGACCTATGGCTACACCTTC

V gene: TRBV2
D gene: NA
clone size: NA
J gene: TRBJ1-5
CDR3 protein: CASSPGGARQPQHF
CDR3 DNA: TGTGCCAGCAGTCCCGGGGGGGCACGGCAGCCCCAGCATTTT

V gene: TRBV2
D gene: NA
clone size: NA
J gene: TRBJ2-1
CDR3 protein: CASSEASYEQFF
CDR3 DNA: TGTGCCAGCAGTGAAGCGTCGTATGAGCAGTTCTTC

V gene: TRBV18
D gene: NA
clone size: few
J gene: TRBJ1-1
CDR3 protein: CASSLNRDAEAFF
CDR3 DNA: TGTGCCAGCTCACTGAACAGGGATGCTGAAGCTTTCTTT

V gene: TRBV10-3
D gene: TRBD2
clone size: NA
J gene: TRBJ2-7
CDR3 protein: CAITPGGAGGSYEQYF
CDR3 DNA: TGTGCCATCACCCCCGGGGGAGCGGGAGGATCCTACGAGCAGTACTTC

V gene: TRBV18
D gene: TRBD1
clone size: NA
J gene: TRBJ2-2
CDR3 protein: CASSEGQGAAGELFF
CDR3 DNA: TGTGCCAGCTCAGAAGGACAGGGGGCAGCCGGGGAGCTGTTTTTT

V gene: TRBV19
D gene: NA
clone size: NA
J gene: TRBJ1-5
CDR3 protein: CASSVTRGRQPQHF
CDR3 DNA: TGTGCCAGTAGTGTAACCAGGGGTCGGCAGCCCCAGCATTTT

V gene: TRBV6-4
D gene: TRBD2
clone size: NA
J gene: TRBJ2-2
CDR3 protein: CASSALAGGYTGELFF
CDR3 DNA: TGTGCCAGCAGTGCACTAGCGGGGGGCTACACCGGGGAGCTGTTTTTT

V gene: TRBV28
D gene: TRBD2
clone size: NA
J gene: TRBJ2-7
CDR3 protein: CASSLLAGGSEQYF
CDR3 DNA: TGTGCCAGCAGTTTATTAGCGGGAGGCTCCGAGCAGTACTTC

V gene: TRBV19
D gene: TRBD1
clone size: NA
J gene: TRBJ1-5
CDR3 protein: CASSTHGTGSGQPQHF
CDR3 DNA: TGTGCCAGTAGTACCCACGGGACAGGGAGTGGTCAGCCCCAGCATTTT

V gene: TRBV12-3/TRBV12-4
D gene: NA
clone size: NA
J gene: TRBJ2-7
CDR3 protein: CASRISGIGEQYF
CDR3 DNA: TGTGCCAGCAGGATTAGCGGAATCGGCGAGCAGTACTTC

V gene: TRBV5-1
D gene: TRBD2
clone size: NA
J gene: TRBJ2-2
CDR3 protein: CASSYRTSIDTGELFF
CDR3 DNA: TGCGCCAGCAGCTACCGGACTAGTATCGACACCGGGGAGCTGTTTTTT

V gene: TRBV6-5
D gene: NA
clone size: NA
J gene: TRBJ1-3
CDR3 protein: CASSYSWASGNTIYF
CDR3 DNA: TGTGCCAGCAGTTACTCTTGGGCCTCTGGAAACACCATATATTTT

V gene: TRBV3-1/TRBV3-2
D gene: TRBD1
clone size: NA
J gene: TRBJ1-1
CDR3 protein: CASSQGQGLNTEAFF
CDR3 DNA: TGTGCCAGCAGCCAAGGACAGGGCCTGAACACTGAAGCTTTCTTT

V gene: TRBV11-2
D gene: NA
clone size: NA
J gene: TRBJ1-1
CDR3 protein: CASSLTTGVSGTEAFF
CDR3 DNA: TGTGCCAGCAGCCTCACGACAGGAGTTAGTGGCACTGAAGCTTTCTTT

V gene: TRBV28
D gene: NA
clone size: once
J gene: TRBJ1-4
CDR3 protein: CASMGFTGEKLFF
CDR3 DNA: TGTGCCAGCATGGGGTTTACGGGGGAAAAACTGTTTTTT

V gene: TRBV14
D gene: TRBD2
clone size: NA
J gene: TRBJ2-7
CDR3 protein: CASSPSGSYEQYF
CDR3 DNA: TGTGCCAGCAGCCCTAGCGGGAGCTACGAGCAGTACTTC

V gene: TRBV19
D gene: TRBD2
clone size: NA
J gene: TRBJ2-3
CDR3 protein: CASSRGTSGITDTQYF
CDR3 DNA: TGTGCCAGTAGTAGGGGGACTAGCGGGATCACAGATACGCAGTATTTT

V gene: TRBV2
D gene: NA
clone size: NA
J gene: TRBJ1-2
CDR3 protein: CASSASQFNYGYTF
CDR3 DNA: TGTGCCAGCAGTGCATCGCAGTTTAACTATGGCTACACCTTC

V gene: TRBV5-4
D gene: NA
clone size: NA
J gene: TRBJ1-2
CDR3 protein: CASSRGGGGGYGYTF
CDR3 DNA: TGTGCCAGCAGCCGTGGGGGCGGAGGAGGCTATGGCTACACCTTC

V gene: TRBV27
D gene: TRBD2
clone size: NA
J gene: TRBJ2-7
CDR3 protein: CASSRTSGAGLGEQYF
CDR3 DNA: TGTGCCAGCAGTCGGACTAGCGGGGCCGGTCTGGGAGAGCAGTACTTC

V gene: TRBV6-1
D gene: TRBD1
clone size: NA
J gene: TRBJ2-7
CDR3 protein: CASSDYAGQGEYEQYF
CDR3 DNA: TGTGCCAGCAGTGATTACGCGGGACAGGGAGAGTACGAGCAGTACTTC

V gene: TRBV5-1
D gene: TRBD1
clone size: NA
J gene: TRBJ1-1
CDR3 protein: CASSRGQGNTEAFF
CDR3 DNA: TGCGCCAGCAGCCGTGGACAGGGAAACACTGAAGCTTTCTTT

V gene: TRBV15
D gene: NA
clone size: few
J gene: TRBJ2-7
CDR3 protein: CATSRDRDEQYF
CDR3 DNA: TGTGCCACCAGCAGAGATCGGGACGAGCAGTACTTC

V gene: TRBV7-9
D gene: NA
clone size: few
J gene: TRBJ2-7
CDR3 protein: CASSGAGDNVQYF
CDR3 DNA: TGTGCCAGCAGCGGTGCCGGGGACAATGTGCAGTACTTC

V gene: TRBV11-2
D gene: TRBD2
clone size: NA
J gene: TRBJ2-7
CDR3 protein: CASRGETSGTKSYEQYF
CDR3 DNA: TGTGCCAGCAGGGGGGAAACGTCCGGGACTAAGAGCTACGAGCAGTACTTC

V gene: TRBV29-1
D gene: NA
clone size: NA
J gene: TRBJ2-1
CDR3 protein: CSAPLATGEQFF
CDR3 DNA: TGCAGCGCCCCCCTAGCGACGGGCGAGCAGTTCTTC

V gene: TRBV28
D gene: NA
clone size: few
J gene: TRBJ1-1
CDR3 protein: CATYTGRAEAFF
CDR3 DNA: TGTGCCACTTACACAGGGCGGGCTGAAGCTTTCTTT

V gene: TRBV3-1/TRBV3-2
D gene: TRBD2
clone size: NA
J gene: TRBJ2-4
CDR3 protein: CASSPFNPMVSSGRANIQYF
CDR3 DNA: TGTGCCAGCAGCCCCTTCAATCCTATGGTCTCTAGCGGGAGGGCTAATATTCAGTACTTC

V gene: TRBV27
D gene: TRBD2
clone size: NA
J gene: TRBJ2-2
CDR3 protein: CASSLTAGTSGQKGAGELFF
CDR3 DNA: TGTGCCAGCAGTTTGACGGCCGGGACTAGCGGGCAGAAGGGGGCCGGGGAGCTGTTTTTT

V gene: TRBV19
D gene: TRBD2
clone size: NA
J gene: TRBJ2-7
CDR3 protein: CASSGLAGAYEQYF
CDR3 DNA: TGTGCCAGTAGCGGACTAGCGGGAGCCTACGAGCAGTACTTC

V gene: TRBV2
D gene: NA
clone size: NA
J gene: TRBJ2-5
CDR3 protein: CASSDSSPQETQYF
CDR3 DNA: TGTGCCAGCAGTGACTCTTCCCCCCAAGAGACCCAGTACTTC

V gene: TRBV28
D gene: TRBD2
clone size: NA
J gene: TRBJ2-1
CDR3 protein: CASNFGTKNNEQFF
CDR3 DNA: TGTGCCAGCAACTTTGGGACTAAAAACAATGAGCAGTTCTTC